This section outlines one T cell receptor (beta chain) sequence together with its context. Its target is unknown. These data belong to a study of somatic mutations in cytotoxic T cells in rheumatoid arthritis. Study conclusions and caveats: Greater age accompanied higher CD8+ clonality in rheumatoid arthritis patients, a pattern that was absent in healthy controls.

This table comes from immunoSEQ multiplex PCR, and its TCRdb copy is limited to in-frame clones, with some not included. The table has roughly 30,000 clones, about 81% seen once. This CDR3 contains 16 residues. V gave up 3 bases and J gave up 3 bases, with 17 bases separating them. Germline assignment: CDR1 SGHDN and CDR2 FVKESK. The sequenced sample was CD8+ T cells sorted from blood. This rearrangement joins TRBV14 to TRBJ2-5; D might be TRBD1 (6 bases). The TCR comes from an adult with rheumatoid arthritis. The CDR3 nucleotides are TGTGCCAGCAGCCACCGTCTTGGGGGCGCTAAAGAGACCCAGTACTTC. It encodes CASSHRLGGAKETQYF.